Below are 14 T cell receptor beta chains sequenced from a single sample in a study of PD-L1 blockade in urothelial cancer. The time point: peripheral blood 6 weeks after treatment start. The data were produced by immunoSEQ multiplex PCR, yet TCRdb's version contains in-frame clones alone and is incomplete. The table records about 50,000 clones, approximately 81% of them present only once. Here the sequenced sample was PBMCs, taken around atezolizumab (anti-PD-L1) treatment. These receptors were taken from a man aged 65-85 years with urothelial cancer.

The chain employs TRBV28 and TRBJ2-7; D gene unclear. The CDR3 length is 11 residues. V was trimmed by 5 bases and J by 3 bases, leaving 5 bases between them. The germline CDR1 and CDR2 sequences are MDHEN and SYDVKM. The DNA for the CDR3 is TGTGCCAGCAGTGCCTACTACGAGCAGTACTTC. Translated: CASSAYYEQYF.

This clone is classed as medium-sized (0.01 to 0.1%). The CDR3 coding sequence is TGTGCCAGCAGTTACGGGTACAGGGACACTGAAGCTTTCTTT. Translation: CASSYGYRDTEAFF. The chain links TRBV6-6 to TRBJ1-1; the D gene is possibly TRBD1 (6 bases). The length of the CDR3 is 14 residues. The V end was cut by 2 bases, the J end by 3 bases, with 10 bases between. CDR1 MNHNY and CDR2 SVGAGI come from the germline V gene (reference sequence).

V is TRBV9 and J is TRBJ1-5; D is possibly TRBD1 (5 bases). Per germline, CDR1 SGDLS and CDR2 YYNGEE. The CDR3 is 15 residues long. Trimming shortened V by 4 bases and J by 7 bases, and 18 bases separated the two germline ends. CDR3 protein: CASSYGAGLGQPQHF. In DNA, the CDR3 is TGTGCCAGCAGCTACGGGGCGGGGCTTGGACAGCCCCAGCATTTT.

The chain recombines TRBV7-2 with TRBJ2-1, with 9 bases identical to TRBD1. The CDR3 runs 15 residues. Germline V gene lookup returns CDR1 SGHTA and CDR2 FQGNSA. V lost 4 bases to trimming and J lost 7 bases; unmatched junction nucleotides: 8. The CDR3 bases are TGTGCCAGCAGCTCAGGGACAGGGCGAAGAAATGAGCAGTTCTTC. Residues: CASSSGTGRRNEQFF.

This clone is a singleton in its sample. The chain combines TRBV2 with TRBJ2-7; the D gene is possibly TRBD1 (7 bases). CDR1 and CDR2 (germline): SNHLY, FYNNEI. V was pared by 8 bases and J by 0 bases, with 11 bases between. CDR3 length: 13 residues. This CDR3 reads CASGGDSSYEQYF. CDR3 bases: TGTGCCAGCGGAGGGGACAGCTCCTACGAGCAGTACTTC.

This clone occurred a few times. This sequence joins TRBV2 and TRBJ2-5; unclear D gene. Germline V gives CDR1 SNHLY, CDR2 FYNNEI. The V gene lost 6 bases and the J gene lost 1 base, with 6 bases spanning the gap. The CDR3 has 12 amino acids. The CDR3 coding sequence is TGTGCCAGCAGGGTCGGCCAAGAGACCCAGTACTTC. It codes for CASRVGQETQYF.

The gene calls are TRBV6-5 and TRBJ2-5; D might be TRBD2 (6 bases). V shed 0 bases and J shed 5 bases, with 10 bases lying between them. The germline CDR1 and CDR2 sequences are MNHEY and SVGAGI. CDR3 length equals 14 residues. The CDR3 protein is CASSYSRGWETQYF. For the CDR3, the DNA is TGTGCCAGCAGTTACTCTCGGGGGTGGGAGACCCAGTACTTC.

The chain carries TRBV5-1 and TRBJ1-3; D unclear. CDR3 size: 16 residues. The V end lost 0 bases, the J end lost 0 bases, and 10 bases lay between the germline ends. Germline lookup yields CDR1 SGHRS and CDR2 YFSETQ. The CDR3 bases are TGCGCCAGCAGCTTGGGGGCCGTTTCCTCTGGAAACACCATATATTTT. It yields the protein CASSLGAVSSGNTIYF. The full variable domain, rest sourced from reference TRBV5-1 and TRBJ1-3, is KAGVTQTPRYLIKTRGQQVTLSCSPISGHRSVSWYQQTPGQGLQFLFEYFSETQRNKGNFPGRFSGRQFSNSRSEMNVSTLELGDSALYLCASSLGAVSSGNTIYFGEGSWLTVV.

This clone was detected only a few times. The V and J genes are TRBV7-9 and TRBJ2-2; D perhaps matches TRBD2 (5 bases). There are 14 residues in the CDR3. Germline CDR1 is SEHNR and CDR2 is FQNEAQ (reference sequence). V lost 8 bases to trimming and J lost 1 base, with 11 bases between them. CDR3 coding DNA: TGTGCCAGCGGCCTGAGGGAGAACACCGGGGAGCTGTTTTTT. Protein sequence: CASGLRENTGELFF.

The chain is built from TRBV27 and TRBJ2-3; TRBD2 agrees at 9 bases. The CDR3 extends over 12 amino acids. The germline V gene encodes CDR1 MNHEY and CDR2 SMNVEV (reference sequence). With 10 bases clipped from V and 4 bases from J, the junction kept 3 bases outside the gene matches. CDR3 coding DNA: TGTGCCATCGGGACTAGCCCAGATACGCAGTATTTT. It codes for CAIGTSPDTQYF.

The chain employs TRBV2 and TRBJ2-2, with TRBD2 identical over 10 bases. From germline, CDR1 is SNHLY and CDR2 FYNNEI. The CDR3 sequence is 16 residues long. J gave up 1 base and V 10 bases, and 9 bases lay outside the gene matches. Here the CDR3 reads CATRSGRTLNTGELFF. As DNA, the CDR3 is TGTGCCACTCGTAGCGGGAGGACCCTGAACACCGGGGAGCTGTTTTTT.

This clone was seen repeatedly, ten times or more. This chain connects TRBV6-1 to TRBJ2-1; 12 positions match TRBD2. The length of the CDR3 is 14 residues. The V gene's germline CDR1 is MNHNS and CDR2 SASEGT. With V trimmed by 6 bases and J by 8 bases, 5 bases remained unmatched. CDR3 in amino acids: CASRTLAGGYEQFF. The CDR3 DNA reads as TGTGCCAGCAGAACACTAGCGGGAGGTTATGAGCAGTTCTTC.

This chain uses TRBV5-4 with TRBJ2-5; 9 bases are shared with TRBD1. CDR3 length: 14 residues. CDR1 and CDR2 (germline): SGHNT, YYREEE (reference sequence). Trimming removed 1 base from V and 7 bases from J; junction bases left unmatched: 5. The CDR3: CASSLTGQGGTQYF. In DNA, the CDR3 is TGTGCCAGCAGCTTGACGGGACAGGGAGGGACCCAGTACTTC.

There are a few counts of this clone. This chain links TRBV7-9 with TRBJ1-4, with D unresolved. V gave up 5 bases and J gave up 6 bases, with 16 bases separating them. This CDR3 spans 15 amino acids. Germline V gene data show CDR1 as SEHNR and CDR2 as FQNEAQ (reference sequence). The CDR3 here is CASSPGFGNDEKLFF. DNA of the CDR3: TGTGCCAGCAGCCCGGGGTTTGGGAACGATGAAAAACTGTTTTTT. Together with reference TRBV7-9 and TRBJ1-4, the CDR3 gives the full variable domain: DTGVSQNPRHKITKRGQNVTFRCDPISEHNRLYWYRQTLGQGPEFLTYFQNEAQLEKSRLLSDRFSAERPKGSFSTLEIQRTEQGDSAMYLCASSPGFGNDEKLFFGSGTQLSVL.